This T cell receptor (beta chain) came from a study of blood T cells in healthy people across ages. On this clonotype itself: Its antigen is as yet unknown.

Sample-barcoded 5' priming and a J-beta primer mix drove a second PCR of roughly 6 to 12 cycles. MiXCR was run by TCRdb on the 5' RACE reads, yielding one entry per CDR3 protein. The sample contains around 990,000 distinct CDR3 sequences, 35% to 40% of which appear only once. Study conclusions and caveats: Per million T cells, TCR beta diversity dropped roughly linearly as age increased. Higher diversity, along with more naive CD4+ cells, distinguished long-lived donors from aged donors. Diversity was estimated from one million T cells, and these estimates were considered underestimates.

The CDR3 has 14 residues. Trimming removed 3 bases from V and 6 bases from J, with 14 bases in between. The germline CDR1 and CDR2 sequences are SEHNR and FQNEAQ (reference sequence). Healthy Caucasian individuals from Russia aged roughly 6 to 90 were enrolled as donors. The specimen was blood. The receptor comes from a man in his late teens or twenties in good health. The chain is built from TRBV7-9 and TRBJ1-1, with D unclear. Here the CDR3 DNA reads TGTGCCAGCAGCTTTGATCCCCTTGGAGCTGAAGCTTTCTTT. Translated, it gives CASSFDPLGAEAFF.